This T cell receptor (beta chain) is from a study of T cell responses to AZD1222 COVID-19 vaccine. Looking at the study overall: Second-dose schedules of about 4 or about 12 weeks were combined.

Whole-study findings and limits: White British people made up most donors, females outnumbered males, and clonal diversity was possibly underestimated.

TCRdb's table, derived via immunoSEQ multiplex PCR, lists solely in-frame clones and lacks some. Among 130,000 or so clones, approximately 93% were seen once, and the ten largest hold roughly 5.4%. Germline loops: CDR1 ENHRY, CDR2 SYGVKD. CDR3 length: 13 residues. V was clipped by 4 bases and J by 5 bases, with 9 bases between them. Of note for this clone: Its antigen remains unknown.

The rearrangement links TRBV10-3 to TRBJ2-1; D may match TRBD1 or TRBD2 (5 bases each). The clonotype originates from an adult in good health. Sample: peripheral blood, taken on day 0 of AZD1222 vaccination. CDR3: CAISVQGDNEQFF. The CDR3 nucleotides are TGTGCCATCAGTGTCCAGGGAGACAATGAGCAGTTCTTC.